A selection of T cell receptor beta chains follows, all from one sample in a study of T cells in Graves' hyperthyroidism and ophthalmopathy. TCRdb reanalysed the multiplex PCR reads using MiXCR and keeps one entry per CDR3 protein. Among 560,000 or so distinct CDR3 sequences listed, about half were seen once. The sample consisted of peripheral blood or thyroid tissue (not recorded which). Source of these receptors: a woman in her late teens or twenties with Graves' hyperthyroidism. CDR3s include the opening cysteine and the closing phenylalanine or tryptophan. D genes are given only for firm matches. Size values are once, few and many counts, or a class for expanded clones, and some rows have none.

clone_size	v_call	j_call	d_call	cdr3_aa	cdr3_nt
many	TRBV6-6	TRBJ1-6	-	CATGFEDSPLHF	TGTGCCACAGGGTTTGAGGATTCACCCCTCCACTTT
few	TRBV6-5	TRBJ2-7	TRBD2	CASSYPSGRADHEQYF	TGTGCCAGCAGTTACCCTAGCGGGAGGGCAGACCACGAGCAGTACTTC
many	TRBV2	TRBJ2-5	TRBD2	CASSLAAAQETQYF	TGTGCCAGCAGCCTAGCGGCTGCTCAAGAGACCCAGTACTTC
-	TRBV7-3	TRBJ2-7	-	CASSTGSRPPSYEQYF	TGTGCCAGCAGTACCGGGTCAAGGCCCCCCTCCTACGAGCAGTACTTC
-	TRBV20-1	TRBJ2-7	-	CSARDRFHEQYF	TGCAGTGCTAGAGATCGTTTCCACGAGCAGTACTTC
-	TRBV7-2	TRBJ2-7	TRBD1	CASSGNRDSYEQYF	TGTGCCAGCAGTGGTAACCGGGACAGCTACGAGCAGTACTTC
many	TRBV16	TRBJ1-1	-	CASSQSRGEAFF	TGTGCCAGCAGCCAATCGAGAGGGGAGGCTTTCTTT
-	TRBV29-1	TRBJ2-7	TRBD1	CSGDRGRRQYF	TGCAGCGGCGACAGGGGGCGGCGGCAGTACTTC
-	TRBV7-9	TRBJ1-5	TRBD1	CACSLVGTGGTPQHF	TGTGCCTGCAGCTTGGTCGGGACAGGGGGAACGCCCCAGCATTTT
-	TRBV6-1	TRBJ1-1	-	CASSKGPGNTEAFF	TGTGCCAGCAGTAAGGGTCCGGGGAACACTGAAGCTTTCTTT
many	TRBV7-9	TRBJ1-1	-	CASSSPRDHTAFF	TGTGCCAGCAGCTCACCGAGGGATCACACAGCTTTCTTT
few	TRBV20-1	TRBJ2-5	-	CSAPRKGRLQETQYF	TGCAGTGCGCCTCGGAAGGGGCGTCTCCAAGAGACCCAGTACTTC
many	TRBV29-1	TRBJ1-1	TRBD1	CSVDPTGVLTEAFF	TGCAGCGTTGATCCTACAGGGGTTCTCACTGAAGCTTTCTTT
-	TRBV19	TRBJ1-1	-	CASSQGRGRVNTEAFF	TGTGCCAGTAGTCAGGGGAGGGGACGAGTGAACACTGAAGCTTTCTTT
-	TRBV7-3	TRBJ2-7	TRBD2	CASSQDRAGVPYEQYF	TGCGCCAGCAGCCAAGATAGAGCGGGAGTGCCCTACGAGCAGTACTTC
-	TRBV7-2	TRBJ2-5	TRBD2	CASRIAAGGGETQYF	TGTGCCAGTAGGATAGCGGCCGGCGGGGGAGAGACCCAGTACTTC
-	TRBV5-1	TRBJ2-7	-	CASSLGAGGGEQYF	TGCGCCAGCAGCTTGGGGGCAGGGGGAGGCGAGCAGTACTTC
-	TRBV2	TRBJ1-1	-	CVRTGTANTEAFF	TGTGTCCGCACCGGGACCGCAAACACTGAAGCTTTCTTT
-	TRBV12-5	TRBJ2-5	-	CASGLGSVQETQYF	TGTGCTAGTGGTTTGGGCAGCGTCCAAGAGACCCAGTACTTC
many	TRBV6-5	TRBJ1-6	TRBD1	CASSLDRARSPLHF	TGTGCCAGCAGTTTGGACAGGGCAAGATCACCCCTCCACTTT
-	TRBV7-2	TRBJ2-5	-	CASSHRQETQYF	TGTGCCAGCAGCCATCGACAAGAGACCCAGTACTTC
-	TRBV12-3/TRBV12-4	TRBJ1-1	TRBD1	CASSFGTGTEAFF	TGTGCCAGCAGTTTCGGGACAGGCACTGAAGCTTTCTTT
-	TRBV7-8	TRBJ2-3	TRBD2	CASRGTSFADTQYF	TGTGCCAGCAGGGGGACTAGTTTCGCAGATACGCAGTATTTT
-	TRBV7-2	TRBJ1-4	-	CASSSQGSNEKPFF	TGTGCCAGCAGTTCCCAGGGCTCTAATGAAAAACCGTTTTTT
many	TRBV15	TRBJ1-1	TRBD1	CATSRGQGRNTEAFF	TGTGCCACCAGCAGAGGACAGGGGAGGAACACTGAAGCTTTCTTT
-	TRBV10-3	TRBJ1-2	TRBD1	CAISEKWTGAYGYTF	TGTGCCATCAGTGAAAAGTGGACAGGCGCCTATGGCTACACCTTC
-	TRBV7-2	TRBJ2-5	-	CASSLDQGWETQYF	TGTGCCAGCAGCTTAGATCAGGGATGGGAGACCCAGTACTTC
once	TRBV29-1	TRBJ2-7	TRBD2	CSARDGSSGYEQYF	TGCAGTGCTAGAGATGGGTCTAGCGGGTACGAGCAGTACTTC
-	TRBV20-1	TRBJ2-7	TRBD1	CSARGRTGLYEQYF	TGCAGTGCTAGAGGGCGGACAGGGCTGTACGAGCAGTACTTC
-	TRBV2	TRBJ2-7	TRBD2	CASSPRTSGTTYEQYF	TGTGCCAGCAGTCCGCGGACTAGCGGGACTACATACGAGCAGTACTTC
-	TRBV7-8	TRBJ1-1	-	CASSLGPLGAFF	TGTGCCAGCAGCTTGGGGCCCCTAGGAGCTTTCTTT
-	TRBV24-1	TRBJ1-2	TRBD1	CATSALGQGYGYTF	TGTGCCACCAGTGCCCTAGGACAGGGCTATGGCTACACCTTC
-	TRBV30	TRBJ1-2	-	CAWSVQPPLGYTF	TGTGCCTGGAGTGTACAGCCACCTTTGGGCTACACCTTC
many	TRBV29-1	TRBJ1-1	-	CSVVSGEAFF	TGCAGCGTTGTTTCAGGCGAAGCTTTCTTT
many	TRBV2	TRBJ2-5	TRBD1	CARGSTGKETQYF	TGTGCCAGGGGATCGACAGGGAAAGAGACCCAGTACTTC